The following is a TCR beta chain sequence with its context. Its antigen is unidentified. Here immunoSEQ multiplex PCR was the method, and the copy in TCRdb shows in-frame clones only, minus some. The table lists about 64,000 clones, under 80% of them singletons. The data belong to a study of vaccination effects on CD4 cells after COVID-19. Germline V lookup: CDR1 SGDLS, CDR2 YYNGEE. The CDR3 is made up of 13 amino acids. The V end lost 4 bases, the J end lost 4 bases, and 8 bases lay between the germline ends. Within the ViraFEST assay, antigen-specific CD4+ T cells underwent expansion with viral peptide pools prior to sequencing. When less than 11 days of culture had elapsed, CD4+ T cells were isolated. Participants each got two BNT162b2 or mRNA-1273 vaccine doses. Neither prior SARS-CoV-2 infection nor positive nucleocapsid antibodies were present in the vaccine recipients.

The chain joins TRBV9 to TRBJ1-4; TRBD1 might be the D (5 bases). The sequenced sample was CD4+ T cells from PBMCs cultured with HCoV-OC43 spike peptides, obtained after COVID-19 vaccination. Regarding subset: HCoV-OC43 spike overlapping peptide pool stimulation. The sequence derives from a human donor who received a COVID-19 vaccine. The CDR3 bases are TGTGCCAGCAGCCGGGACGTTAATGAAAAACTGTTTTTT. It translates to CASSRDVNEKLFF.